This T cell receptor beta chain derives from a study of control samples from healthy donors and cancer patients. This clone appeared once. Clones were read by immunoSEQ multiplex PCR, and TCRdb kept only the in-frame ones, dropping some. The sample contains more than 25,000 clones, roughly nine tenths of which appear only once. This TCR came from a man in his forties or fifties with lung cancer. Sequencing used PBMCs.

Written as DNA, the CDR3 is TGTGCCAGTAGTTTTGAGGGGATGGATTCACCCCTCCACTTT. Protein: CASSFEGMDSPLHF. J is TRBJ1-6 and V is TRBV19; D possibly corresponds to TRBD1 (5 bases). Trimming took off 5 bases at V and 8 bases at J, with 13 bases between the two ends. This CDR3 is 14 amino acids long. Germline V lookup: CDR1 LNHDA, CDR2 SQIVND (reference sequence).